This TCR beta chain was recovered during a study of OX40 agonist ivuxolimab in advanced cancers. About the research overall: Dose-escalation subjects each had hepatocellular carcinoma, melanoma, renal cell or head and neck cancer.

This table comes from immunoSEQ multiplex PCR, and its TCRdb copy is limited to in-frame clones, with some not included. The profile covers about 86,000 clones, with about 90% appearing a single time and roughly 8.9% taken by the ten largest. Sequencing was performed on CD4+ or CD8+ T cells sorted from blood, taken in a trial of the OX40 agonist ivuxolimab. This sequence was found in an adult with an advanced solid tumor such as melanoma, head and neck, liver or kidney cancer.

CDR3 sequence: CASQQGSVMNTEAFF. The CDR3 nucleotides are TGTGCCAGCCAACAGGGGTCCGTTATGAACACTGAAGCTTTCTTT. The chain has TRBV19 and TRBJ1-1, with 7 positions matching TRBD1. This CDR3 is 15 amino acids long. Germline trimming cut 9 bases from V and 0 bases from J; bases unmatched to any gene: 10. Germline lookup yields CDR1 LNHDA and CDR2 SQIVND (reference sequence). Variable domain in full (rest from reference TRBV19 and TRBJ1-1): DGGITQSPKYLFRKEGQNVTLSCEQNLNHDAMYWYRQDPGQGLRLIYYSQIVNDFQKGDIAEGYSVSREKKESFPLTVTSAQKNPTAFYLCASQQGSVMNTEAFFGQGTRLTVV.